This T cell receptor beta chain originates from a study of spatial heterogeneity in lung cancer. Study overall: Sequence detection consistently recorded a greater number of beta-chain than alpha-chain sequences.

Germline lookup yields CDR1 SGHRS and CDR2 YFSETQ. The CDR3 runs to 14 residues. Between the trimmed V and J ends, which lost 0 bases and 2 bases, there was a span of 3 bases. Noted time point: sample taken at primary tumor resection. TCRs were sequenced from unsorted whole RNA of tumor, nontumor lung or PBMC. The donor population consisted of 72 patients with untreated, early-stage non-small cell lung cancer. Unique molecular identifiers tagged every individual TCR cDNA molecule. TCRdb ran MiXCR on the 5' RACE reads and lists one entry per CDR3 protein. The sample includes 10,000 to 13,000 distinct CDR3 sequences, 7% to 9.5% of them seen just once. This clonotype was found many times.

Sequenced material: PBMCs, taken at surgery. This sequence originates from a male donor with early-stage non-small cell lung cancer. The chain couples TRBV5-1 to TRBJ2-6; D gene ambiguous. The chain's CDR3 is CASSLVAGANVLTF. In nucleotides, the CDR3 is TGCGCCAGCAGCTTGGTAGCTGGGGCCAACGTCCTGACTTTC.